Sequencing of this T cell receptor (beta chain) was carried out in a study of blood T cell repertoires in COVID-19 (dated by TCRdb to 2020 to 2021). In terms of the full investigation: Recovered participants in ImmuneRACE Cohort 3 were defined by two consecutive negative NP/OP PCR tests, clearance by a healthcare professional, or resolution of symptoms. Nearly every sample came with metadata listing a de-identified subject ID, COVID-19 status, age in years and sex. Samples covering the acute and convalescent phases of COVID-19 were provided by collaborators in the United States, Italy and Spain. The prospective study material was composed of cDNA or gDNA derived from T cells, B-cell-depleted T cells, or PBMCs. The repertoires were made available in a free public database intended to serve as a resource for research on the immune response to SARS-CoV-2. Deeply sampled blood TCRbeta repertoires from subjects exposed to, actively infected with, or recovered from COVID-19 were included in the dataset. Where available, HLA class I and class II types were obtained from metadata supplied by the sample provider rather than from assay-based typing. The samples were drawn from two sources: the first 160 participants of the ongoing ImmuneRACE study, and some 1,300 subjects contributed by 6 global collaborators.

As regards this clone: Its antigen is currently not known. No much larger clonotype is one base removed from it; base qualities were not supplied.

TCRbeta CDR3 regions were amplified from genomic DNA using the immunoSEQ Assay, a bias-controlled multiplex PCR. The original methods were these. Within the assay, amplification of reference gene primers was used to estimate how many nucleated cells each sample contained. Sequence reads were collapsed and filtered to measure the absolute abundance of every unique TCRbeta CDR3 rearrangement. For each sample, productive Simpson clonality was calculated as the square root of Simpson's diversity index across productive rearrangements. TCRdb holds this immuneACCESS table with in-frame rearrangements only. Some clones are missing; in checked studies, unresolved V genes explain under half, and the rest has no known cause. The V and J calls and clone size come from that table; D and trimming were worked out from the DNA. Present in this sample are some 180,000 clones, approximately 90% of which were seen just once. Of the sample, approximately 23% falls within the top ten clones.

The germline V gene gives CDR1 as MNHEY and CDR2 as SVGAGI. The CDR3 sequence holds 14 residues, the cysteine and phenylalanine included. Left in the record is the CDR3 DNA by itself, 42 bases read in frame from the first base. The V end gives up 3 bases and the J end 6 bases, leaving 3 bases in the junction not matched to a gene. Points the paper makes about the study in general: Clinical and demographic metadata were provided uncurated, with the amount varying by source and participant.

Participants in the prospective study were aged 18 to 89 years, lived in 20 to 30 United States geographic areas, and enrolled through a virtual design. Cohort assignment in the prospective study relied on participant-reported clinical history from a screening survey and a study questionnaire. Mobile phlebotomists in the prospective study collected whole blood, serum and a nasopharyngeal or oropharyngeal swab from every participant. Additional blood draws and questionnaires over an approximately two-month period could optionally be provided by prospective study participants. Before DNA extraction, prospective study blood samples were shipped either frozen or at room temperature.

The receptor was isolated from a woman in her forties in a cohort exposed to, infected with or recovered from COVID-19 (not recorded which). Sequencing was done on a sample of PBMCs or T cells enriched from blood (not recorded which). The rearranged chain carries TRBV6-5 and TRBJ2-1, with TRBD2 matching 9 junction bases. The CDR3 region: CASSYGGRGNEQFF. The sequenced DNA: TGTGCCAGCAGTTATGGCGGGAGGGGCAATGAGCAGTTCTTC.